What follows is one TCR beta chain and its context. What it binds is not known. This specimen belongs to a study of shared clonotypes between healthy human individuals. Germline CDR1 and CDR2: MNHEY and SMNVEV (reference sequence). V lost 1 base to trimming and J lost 2 bases, with 9 bases between them. The CDR3 consists of 14 residues. Splitting of each subset's genomic DNA was done evenly across several immunoSEQ plates. The protocol was immunoSEQ multiplex PCR, while the TCRdb copy is restricted to in-frame clones and leaves out a portion. The sample yields hundreds of thousands of clones, about 96% seen once. CD8 cells regarded as naive lacked CD45RO, were positively chosen for CCR7, and omitted terminally differentiated effector memory CD45RA+ cells. Whole-study results and caveats: The naive CD4 repertoires of a few donors were compared, and approximately 4.5% of clonotypes were shared.

The source is a woman in her 30s in good health. The sequenced sample consisted of naive CD8+ T cells sorted from blood. V is TRBV27 and J is TRBJ2-7; a possible D gene is TRBD2 (5 bases). This CDR3 reads CASSLYPGAYEQYF. CDR3 DNA: TGTGCCAGCAGTTTATATCCCGGGGCCTACGAGCAGTACTTC.